These 18 T cell receptor beta chains were sequenced from one sample in a study of preoperative IRX-2 immunotherapy in early breast cancer. Libraries were prepared by immunoSEQ multiplex PCR; TCRdb keeps only in-frame clonotypes and omits some of them. The repertoire has around 38,000 clones, roughly 80% of them found once; the top ten carry approximately 1.2%. Treatment of the sample: preoperative locoregional IRX-2 cytokine immunotherapy. Sample: tumor tissue, taken after IRX-2 immunotherapy. The receptor source for this set is a human donor with breast cancer.

The chain couples TRBV5-1 to TRBJ1-5; maybe TRBD1 (5 bases). The V end lost 0 bases, the J end lost 7 bases, and 11 bases lay between the germline ends. CDR1 and CDR2 (germline): SGHRS, YFSETQ. The CDR3 is made up of 14 amino acids. The CDR3 DNA sequence: TGCGCCAGCAGCTTGGGGGGGGAATACCAGCCCCAGCATTTT. This translates into CASSLGGEYQPQHF.

The gene calls are TRBV7-6 and TRBJ2-7; no reliable D call. V shed 2 bases and J shed 0 bases, with 11 bases lying between them. In germline, CDR1 is SGHVS, CDR2 FNYEAQ. The CDR3 loop spans 15 amino acids. CDR3 nucleotides: TGTGCCAGCAGCTTAAGGCGCACGCTCTCCTACGAGCAGTACTTC. Its translation is CASSLRRTLSYEQYF.

The chain employs TRBV30 and TRBJ2-3; 12 bases align to TRBD2. The CDR3 runs 16 residues. Trimming cost V 2 bases and J 4 bases; bases outside gene matches: 7. Germline V gene sequence: CDR1 GTSNPN, CDR2 SVGIG (reference sequence). This chain's CDR3 is CAWSPPGLAGSDTQYF. CDR3 nucleotides: TGTGCCTGGAGTCCCCCGGGACTAGCGGGCTCAGATACGCAGTATTTT.

The rearrangement uses TRBV11-3 and TRBJ2-5; TRBD1 matches at 9 bases. The CDR3 runs to 14 residues. With V trimmed by 6 bases and J by 4 bases, 6 bases remained unmatched. In germline, CDR1 is SGHNT, CDR2 YENEEA. CDR3 sequence (DNA): TGTGCCAGCAGGGGGACAGGGCCCACAGAGACCCAGTACTTC. This translates into CASRGTGPTETQYF.

The chain joins TRBV19 to TRBJ2-5; D not certain. CDR1 and CDR2 (germline): LNHDA, SQIVND (reference sequence). The V gene lost 5 bases and the J gene lost 1 base, with 5 bases spanning the gap. This CDR3 spans 12 amino acids. CDR3 DNA sequence: TGTGCCAGTAGTGCTGCCCAAGAGACCCAGTACTTC. Translating it yields CASSAAQETQYF.

In its sample, this clone was seen once. This chain links TRBV14 with TRBJ2-5; 8 positions match TRBD2. Germline trimming cut 1 base from V and 7 bases from J; bases unmatched to any gene: 5. The germline V gene encodes CDR1 SGHDN and CDR2 FVKESK. The CDR3 covers 14 residues. This CDR3 is CASSQGSLAATQYF. Here the CDR3 DNA reads TGTGCCAGCAGCCAAGGTTCACTAGCGGCGACCCAGTACTTC. The entire variable domain, with the rest obtained from reference TRBV14 and TRBJ2-5, is as follows: EAGVTQFPSHSVIEKGQTVTLRCDPISGHDNLYWYRRVMGKEIKFLLHFVKESKQDESGMPNNRFLAERTGGTYSTLKVQPAELEDSGVYFCASSQGSLAATQYFGPGTRLLVL.

The rearrangement uses TRBV6-8 and TRBJ2-7; the match to TRBD2 covers 9 bases. CDR1 and CDR2 from the germline V gene are MNHGY and SAAAGT. After removal of 7 bases from V and 2 bases from J, the junction contained 3 bases not matched to a gene. This CDR3 is built from 13 residues. CDR3 in DNA: TGTGCCAGCACTGTAGCGGGAGCCTACGAGCAGTACTTC. This sequence encodes CASTVAGAYEQYF.

The rearrangement uses TRBV5-1 and TRBJ1-1, with 8 bases fitting TRBD1. J gave up 1 base and V 4 bases, and 6 bases lay outside the gene matches. Germline CDR1 SGHRS, CDR2 YFSETQ. This CDR3 is 15 amino acids long. CDR3 protein: CASSDRQGQNTEAFF. Written as DNA, the CDR3 is TGCGCCAGCAGCGACCGACAGGGGCAGAACACTGAAGCTTTCTTT.

This chain uses TRBV28 with TRBJ1-2; no reliable D call. V was trimmed by 6 bases and J by 9 bases, leaving 14 bases between them. The CDR3 has 12 residues. Germline V CDR1 and CDR2: MDHEN, SYDVKM. The CDR3 bases are TGTGCCAGCAGCCTACAACAGAACCGCTACACCTTC. This codes for CASSLQQNRYTF.

This chain connects TRBV6-8 to TRBJ2-7; 8 bases fit TRBD1. CDR1 is MNHGY, CDR2 SAAAGT, per germline. V lost 6 bases and J lost 0; bases outside the gene matches: 7. The CDR3 is made up of 15 amino acids. CDR3 nucleotide sequence: TGTGCCAGCAGACGACAGGGGCCTCTCTCCTACGAGCAGTACTTC. Translating it yields CASRRQGPLSYEQYF.

The rearrangement uses TRBV10-2 and TRBJ2-7; TRBD1 matches 8 bases. The V gene's germline CDR1 is WSHSY and CDR2 SAAADI. The junction had 6 bases not matched to a gene; V was cut back by 9 bases and J by 2 bases. The CDR3 covers 13 residues. The CDR3 protein is CASNEDRAYEQYF. CDR3 nucleotide sequence: TGCGCCAGTAATGAGGACAGGGCCTACGAGCAGTACTTC.

The CDR3 sequence: CASSMDDRVEQYF. The CDR3 nucleotides read TGTGCCAGTAGTATGGATGACAGGGTCGAGCAGTACTTC. This rearrangement joins TRBV19 to TRBJ2-7, with 7 bases that match TRBD1. The trim removed 3 bases at V and 6 bases at J, leaving 5 bases unmatched. The CDR3 has 13 amino acids. The germline V gene encodes CDR1 LNHDA and CDR2 SQIVND (reference sequence).

This chain links TRBV14 with TRBJ1-2; weak D call: TRBD1 (6 bases). Germline values: CDR1 SGHDN, CDR2 FVKESK. This CDR3 comprises 12 residues. Trimming stripped 4 bases from V and 4 bases from J, with 7 bases between. The CDR3 loop reads CASSPGAYGYTF. As DNA, the CDR3 is TGTGCCAGCAGCCCGGGGGCCTATGGCTACACCTTC.

This chain joins TRBV6-8 and TRBJ1-1, with TRBD1 matching over 7 bases. The germline V gene has CDR1 MNHGY and CDR2 SAAAGT. V was pared by 4 bases and J by 1 base, with 0 bases of the junction left unmatched. The CDR3 runs 13 residues. The CDR3 sequence is CASSWTGNTEAFF. Here the CDR3 DNA reads TGTGCCAGCAGTTGGACAGGGAACACTGAAGCTTTCTTT.

This clone was seen more than once but under ten times. This rearrangement joins TRBV25-1 to TRBJ2-7, with 13 nucleotides matching TRBD2. The CDR3 extends over 15 amino acids. CDR1 MGHDK and CDR2 SYGVNS come from the germline V gene. The V gene end was trimmed by 7 bases and the J gene end by 5 bases; junction bases not matched to a gene: 8. Written as DNA, the CDR3 is TGTGCCAGCACCGAAGGACTAGCGGGAGCTAACGAGCAGTACTTC. Translating gives CASTEGLAGANEQYF.

This CDR3 is CASSLAPGLRSYEQYF. CDR3 DNA sequence: TGCGCCAGCAGCTTGGCCCCGGGACTCCGATCCTACGAGCAGTACTTC. The chain is built from TRBV5-1 and TRBJ2-7; tentative D call: TRBD2 (6 bases). The V and J ends lost 0 bases and 1 base respectively, with 14 bases between them. Germline V CDR1 and CDR2: SGHRS, YFSETQ. This CDR3 spans 16 amino acids.

This clone was observed a handful of times. The CDR3 loop reads CASSQEAGGVSYEQYF. For the CDR3, the DNA is TGCGCCAGCAGCCAAGAAGCAGGGGGGGTTAGCTACGAGCAGTACTTC. The chain links TRBV4-1 to TRBJ2-7; D may correspond to TRBD1 or TRBD2 (7 bases each). Trimming cost V 0 bases and J 3 bases, with 15 bases left between them. This CDR3 has 16 amino acids. Germline V gene sequence: CDR1 MGHRA, CDR2 YSYEKL.

For this clone: Because a base is unread or ambiguous, its residue is represented by X. V and J are TRBV9 and TRBJ2-2, with 9 bases aligning to TRBD2. The length of the CDR3 is 16 residues. V lost 0 bases, J lost 2 bases, and 2 bases stayed unmatched. Germline V gives CDR1 SGDLS, CDR2 YYNGEE. The CDR3 loop reads CASSVXAGGNTGELFF. CDR3 nucleotide sequence: TGTGCCAGCAGCGTAGYAGCGGGGGGAAACACCGGGGAGCTGTTTTTT.